The clone carrying this T cell receptor (beta chain) appeared a single time. The germline CDR1 and CDR2 sequences are SQVTM and ANQGSEA. This CDR3 comprises 13 residues. These data come from a study of T cells in Graves' hyperthyroidism and ophthalmopathy. From RNA transcripts, TCR beta CDR3 regions were amplified. The study used the HTBI primer set for a first-round RT-PCR of the TCR CDR3. TCRdb redid the calling of the multiplex PCR reads with MiXCR, one entry per CDR3 protein. Among around 420,000 distinct CDR3 sequences listed, around a sixth were seen once. The sequence was obtained from a young woman with Graves' hyperthyroidism. J is TRBJ2-1 and V is TRBV29-1; no reliable D call. The DNA end favors TRBJ2-7, so the J call may be wrong. Sequencing was performed on blood. The CDR3 DNA follows: TGCAGCGTTGTTTTCCAGGCCTACAATGAGCAGTACTTC. It specifies CSVVFQAYNEQYF.